This T cell receptor beta chain comes out of a study of T cell responses to AZD1222 COVID-19 vaccine (dated by TCRdb to the early 2020s). A note on the overall study: TCR sequencing covered 233 trial participants: 200 to 210 given two doses of AZD1222 and approximately 26 given two doses of MenACWY control vaccine. Trial participants were enrolled by age into subgroups of 18-55, 56-69 and 70-plus years, and about 150, 27 and 61 TCR-sequenced participants, respectively, were included in these subgroups.

The CDR3 regions of human TCRbeta chains were analyzed by immunosequencing. The authors processed their data as follows. TCRs in the repertoires were matched against a reference library of SARS-CoV-2-specific TCRs that had been generated with the MIRA antigen-specificity platform. Breadth was defined as the fraction of unique TCRs that were SARS-CoV-2-associated. Depth was defined as the fraction of total T cells that were SARS-CoV-2-associated. Using the MIRA data, each spike-specific TCR was assigned both to the spike region to which the TCR was reactive and to a CD4 or CD8 class. Log10-transformed breadth and depth values were compared by one-way ANOVA with Sidak's multiple comparisons tests. The source is immuneACCESS, and TCRdb retained only in-frame sequences with V and J called. Part of the clones is not carried over; for the studies checked, unresolved V genes explain less than half of this, and the remainder is unexplained. D and trimming come from the DNA, and the V and J calls and clone size come from that table. Counted in this sample were 100,000 to 150,000 clones; approximately 91% of them appeared once. Jointly, the top ten make up roughly 2% of the sample.

Concerning this clone itself: Its antigen is still unknown. The input lacks base qualities; no much larger clone sits a single base away.

General conclusions and limits of the study: After two AZD1222 doses, spike-specific TCR breadth and depth were significantly higher than at day 0 and than in MenACWY recipients. Reportedly, close to half of the unique spike-specific TCRs recognized epitopes lying outside the regions that are mutated in the B.1.351 and B.1.1.7 variants. In the small 56-69-year group, the increase in depth fell short of significance, most likely because of low power. Because no day 14 peak-response samples were available, the repertoires could be characterized only after the peak T cell response. Most participants were white British and females outnumbered males, and the authors suggested that clonal diversity may have been underestimated. Only five to seven AZD1222 recipients were SARS-CoV-2 seropositive at baseline, limiting conclusions about previously exposed vaccinees. The whole spike protein was spanned by vaccine-associated CD4 TCRs, and dominant responses were seen in regions 160-218 and 743-854.

Counted from cysteine to phenylalanine, this CDR3 has 13 amino acids. Solely the CDR3 DNA is kept, with 39 bases framed from the first base. CDR1 and CDR2 (KGHSH, LQKENI) derive from the germline V gene. At the junction V is shortened by 3 bases and J by 6 bases, with 11 bases in between. Reading the label with the study, this specimen's time point is: about 28 days (+/-7) after the second vaccine dose. Because spike-specific TCR depth and breadth did not differ between the two schedules, AZD1222 recipients who got a second dose at roughly 4 weeks were pooled with those who got a second dose at roughly 12 weeks. Vaccinee samples were obtained from the UK trials COV001 and COV002, which included a single-blind randomized controlled phase 2/3 trial of AZD1222 (ChAdOx1 nCoV-19) in healthy adults. Trial participant PBMC samples were collected at day 0 and day 28 after the second dose for TCRbeta chain sequencing.

The specimen was peripheral blood, collected 28 days after the second AZD1222 dose. This TCR derives from an adult who received the AZD1222 COVID-19 vaccine. This sequence uses TRBV18 and TRBJ1-1; TRBD1 is a weak D gene call, 5 bases matching. The CDR3 protein: CASSPRDEAEAFF. The nucleotides read TGTGCCAGCTCACCCAGGGATGAAGCTGAAGCTTTCTTT.